The 16 T cell receptor beta chains below all came from one sample that was sequenced in a study of T cell responses to AZD1222 COVID-19 vaccine. Using immunoSEQ multiplex PCR, the repertoire was profiled, and TCRdb retains in-frame clones only, with some absent. Here the sample spans 150,000 to 200,000 clones, roughly 92% being singletons. The material sequenced was peripheral blood, taken 28 days after the second AZD1222 dose. The receptors derive from an adult who received the AZD1222 COVID-19 vaccine.

J is TRBJ1-1 and V is TRBV3-1 (or the pseudogene TRBV3-2), with D unclear. This CDR3 spans 14 amino acids. Germline V gene lookup returns CDR1 LGHDT and CDR2 YNNKEL (reference sequence). V was trimmed by 1 base and J by 0 bases, leaving 6 bases between them. CDR3 loop: CASSQGPMNTEAFF. The CDR3 region has the DNA TGTGCCAGCAGCCAAGGTCCGATGAACACTGAAGCTTTCTTT.

The V call is TRBV18, the J call TRBJ1-3, with D maybe TRBD1 (6 bases). This CDR3 is 14 amino acids long. V was shortened by 1 base and J by 3 bases, with 7 bases between the two germline ends. Germline CDR1 KGHSH, CDR2 LQKENI. Here the CDR3 reads CASSPRTDGNTIYF. CDR3 bases: TGTGCCAGCTCACCACGGACAGATGGAAACACCATATATTTT.

V is TRBV30 and J is TRBJ1-2; D is uncertain. Trimming removed 4 bases at V and 2 bases at J, with 5 bases between. The length of the CDR3 is 11 residues. From germline, CDR1 is GTSNPN and CDR2 SVGIG (reference sequence). CDR3 region: CAWTANYGYTF. The DNA for the CDR3 is TGTGCCTGGACAGCGAACTATGGCTACACCTTC. Combining the CDR3 with reference TRBV30 and TRBJ1-2 gives the whole variable domain SQTIHQWPATLVQPVGSPLSLECTVEGTSNPNLYWYRQAAGRGLQLLFYSVGIGQISSEVPQNLSASRPQDRQFILSSKKLLLSDSGFYLCAWTANYGYTFGSGTRLTVV.

This clone was counted once. V is TRBV5-6 and J is TRBJ1-1; D is unresolved. Trimming shortened V by 1 base and J by 10 bases, and 11 bases separated the two germline ends. There are 12 residues in the CDR3. Germline V CDR1 and CDR2: SGHDT, YYEEEE. CDR3 in amino acids: CASSLISGRAFF. The CDR3 region has the DNA TGTGCCAGCAGCTTGATTTCCGGTAGAGCTTTCTTT.

The V call is TRBV15, the J call TRBJ2-7; D is perhaps TRBD2 (5 bases). This CDR3 is 17 amino acids long. With 0 bases removed from V and 5 bases from J, the gap between germline ends came to 20 bases. Germline-derived CDR1 and CDR2 are LNHNV and YYDKDF (reference sequence). The CDR3 region is CATSRDLVGALSHEQYF. CDR3 in DNA: TGTGCCACCAGCAGAGATCTGGTGGGAGCCCTTAGTCACGAGCAGTACTTC.

CDR3 in amino acids: CASSLLGEETQYF. CDR3 DNA sequence: TGTGCCAGCAGTTTATTAGGGGAAGAGACCCAGTACTTC. The chain uses TRBV27 and TRBJ2-5; perhaps TRBD1 as D (5 bases). The CDR3 extends over 13 amino acids. Trimming removed 1 base at V and 3 bases at J, with 6 bases between. Germline loops: CDR1 MNHEY, CDR2 SMNVEV (reference sequence).

This sequence joins TRBV6-6 and TRBJ1-1, with D unclear. With 1 base removed from V and 1 base from J, the gap between germline ends came to 4 bases. Looked up from germline, CDR1 is MNHNY and CDR2 is SVGAGI (reference sequence). The CDR3 runs 13 residues. The CDR3 is CASSYWKNTEAFF. The CDR3 DNA follows: TGTGCCAGCAGTTACTGGAAGAACACTGAAGCTTTCTTT.

The genes are TRBV7-9 and TRBJ2-2; D possibly corresponds to TRBD1 (5 bases). The CDR3 is made up of 16 amino acids. The V end lost 5 bases, the J end lost 0 bases, and 13 bases lay between the germline ends. Germline loops: CDR1 SEHNR, CDR2 FQNEAQ (reference sequence). In nucleotides, the CDR3 is TGTGCCAGCAGCCCTCCCAGGACATCGAACACCGGGGAGCTGTTTTTT. Its translation: CASSPPRTSNTGELFF.

The chain joins TRBV28 to TRBJ2-1; D unresolved. There are 11 residues in the CDR3. Trimming removed 5 bases from V and 2 bases from J, with 1 base in between. Germline V lookup: CDR1 MDHEN, CDR2 SYDVKM. In DNA, the CDR3 is TGTGCCAGCAGTGCCTACAATGAGCAGTTCTTC. It codes for CASSAYNEQFF. Using reference TRBV28 and TRBJ2-1 for the parts outside the CDR3, the full variable domain is DVKVTQSSRYLVKRTGEKVFLECVQDMDHENMFWYRQDPGLGLRLIYFSYDVKMKEKGDIPEGYSVSREKKERFSLILESASTNQTSMYLCASSAYNEQFFGPGTRLTVL.

This clone has more than one count but fewer than ten. V is TRBV6-5 and J is TRBJ1-5, with D unresolved. Trimming took off 8 bases at V and 0 bases at J, with 14 bases between the two ends. This CDR3 has 15 amino acids. The V gene's germline CDR1 is MNHEY and CDR2 SVGAGI. CDR3 coding DNA: TGTGCCAGCGGAACAATGGGAAGTAGCAATCAGCCCCAGCATTTT. Translation gives CASGTMGSSNQPQHF.

The gene calls are TRBV14 and TRBJ1-1; D gene unclear. Germline CDR1 and CDR2: SGHDN and FVKESK. V gave up 1 base and J gave up 5 bases, with 8 bases separating them. The CDR3 covers 13 residues. The CDR3 loop is CASSQAGSTEAFF. The CDR3 region has the DNA TGTGCCAGCAGCCAAGCGGGTAGTACTGAAGCTTTCTTT.

The chain employs TRBV9 and TRBJ1-6, with 11 bases lining up with TRBD1. The CDR3 length is 15 residues. V lost 3 bases to trimming and J lost 9 bases; unmatched junction nucleotides: 5. CDR1 is SGDLS and CDR2 is YYNGEE in the germline V gene. The CDR3 spells CASSGSGTGGSPLHF. CDR3 DNA sequence: TGTGCCAGCAGCGGATCCGGGACAGGGGGTTCACCCCTCCACTTT.

The chain carries TRBV12-3 or TRBV12-4 and TRBJ1-2; 7 nucleotides line up with TRBD1. V dropped 2 bases and J dropped 11; count of bases not matched to a gene: 8. The CDR3 totals 13 residues. CDR3 DNA: TGTGCCAGCAGTTTAAGAGACAGGGCAAATTACACCTTC. Translating it yields CASSLRDRANYTF.

The rearrangement links TRBV5-5 to TRBJ2-1, with D perhaps given as TRBD1 or TRBD2 (6 bases each). The V end lost 4 bases, the J end lost 9 bases, and 20 bases lay between the germline ends. The CDR3 is made up of 15 amino acids. Germline CDR1 and CDR2: SGHKS and YYEKEE (reference sequence). The CDR3 DNA follows: TGTGCCAGCAGCCTCCCCCTAGCGTTGGGGGCTGAGCAGTTCTTC. This sequence encodes CASSLPLALGAEQFF.

This clone appeared a single time. The CDR3, as DNA: TGTGCCAGCTCACCACCCTCAAAAGAGACCCAGTACTTC. Its translation: CASSPPSKETQYF. The gene calls are TRBV18 and TRBJ2-5; D is unclear. This CDR3 region has 13 residues. Germline V gives CDR1 KGHSH, CDR2 LQKENI. Trimming pared 0 bases from V and 3 bases from J, leaving 5 bases between.

V and J are TRBV4-2 and TRBJ2-7, with D possibly being TRBD1 or TRBD2 (5 bases each). The germline CDR1 and CDR2 sequences are LGHNA and YNFKEQ. V dropped 4 bases and J dropped 2 bases, with 12 bases sitting between them. The CDR3 is 14 amino acids. CDR3 residues: CASSPPGLTYEQYF. Here the CDR3 DNA reads TGTGCCAGCAGCCCCCCGGGGCTCACCTACGAGCAGTACTTC.